This T cell receptor (beta chain) stems from a study of human T cells and chemical hapten exposure. Sample time point: patch test 1, 2 weeks after DPC sensitization. Indicated treatment: therapeutic diphenylcyclopropenone sensitization with weekly scalp DPC. Each CDR3 protein gets one entry after TCRdb re-called the RACE reads with MiXCR. The table has about 120,000 distinct CDR3 sequences, roughly 13% seen once; the top ten hold about 0.85%. This clonotype has ten or more counts. The trim removed 3 bases at V and 4 bases at J, leaving 5 bases unmatched. The CDR3 sequence is 14 residues long. CDR1 and CDR2 (germline): KGHSH, LQKENI.

The chain uses TRBV18 and TRBJ2-7, with TRBD2 identical over 8 bases. The starting material was whole blood, obtained in connection with sensitization to the hapten diphenylcyclopropenone (DPC). This TCR came from a man between 18 and 35 years old with alopecia areata. Some clones in this sample may be carry-over from other donors' samples. Here the CDR3 reads CASSPREGNYEQYF. The CDR3 DNA sequence: TGTGCCAGCTCACCCCGGGAGGGGAATTACGAGCAGTACTTC.